This TCR beta chain came from a study of cytomegalovirus exposure and HLA in healthy donors. Findings of the study overall: Reportedly, HLA-A and HLA-B alleles of most subjects were accurately predicted from TCR beta. A later analysis linked fewer than 20,000 TCR beta sequences to HLA alleles at 0.05 false discovery rate. Later analysis suggested links between common viral pathogens and several top significant clusters. The productive fraction for most TCR beta V segments was about 87% or about 30% in an earlier analysis.

In the PCR, 60 Vbeta and 13 Jbeta primers were used. Clones were read by immunoSEQ multiplex PCR, and TCRdb kept only the in-frame ones, dropping some. The table records more than 80,000 clones, over 55% of them present only once. The CDR3 length is 16 residues. Looked up from germline, CDR1 is SGHDN and CDR2 is FVKESK. The ends lost 4 bases at V and 1 base at J; junction bases unmatched: 10. As to this clone: The antigen remains unidentified.

This clonotype originated in a female donor in good health and CMV-seronegative. V and J are TRBV14 and TRBJ2-7, with TRBD2 identical over 7 bases. Sequences were obtained from PBMCs. The CDR3 region has the DNA TGTGCCAGCAGCCCCCATGGGCGGGAGCGGTCCTACGAGCAGTACTTC. It translates to CASSPHGRERSYEQYF.